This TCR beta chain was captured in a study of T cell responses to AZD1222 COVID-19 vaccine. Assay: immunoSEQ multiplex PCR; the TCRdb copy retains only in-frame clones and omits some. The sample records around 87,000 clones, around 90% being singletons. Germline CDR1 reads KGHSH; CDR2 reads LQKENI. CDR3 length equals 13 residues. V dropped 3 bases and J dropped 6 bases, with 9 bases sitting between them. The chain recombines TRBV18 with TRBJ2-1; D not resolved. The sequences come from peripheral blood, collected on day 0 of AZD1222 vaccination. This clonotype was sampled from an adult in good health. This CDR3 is CASSPTDPNEQFF. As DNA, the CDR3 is TGTGCCAGCTCACCGACGGACCCCAATGAGCAGTTCTTC. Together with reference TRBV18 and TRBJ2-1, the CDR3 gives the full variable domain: NAGVMQNPRHLVRRRGQEARLRCSPMKGHSHVYWYRQLPEEGLKFMVYLQKENIIDESGMPKERFSAEFPKEGPSILRIQQVVRGDSAAYFCASSPTDPNEQFFGPGTRLTVL.